The rows below give T cell receptor beta chains drawn from one sample of a study of T-cell memory formation after mild COVID-19. MiXCR, applied by TCRdb to the 5' RACE reads, yields one record per CDR3 protein. The table lists fewer than 110,000 distinct CDR3 sequences, roughly 14% of them singletons, with less than 40% in the top ten. The source material was PBMCs or a T cell subset sorted from them (not recorded which). These receptors were taken from a man aged 18 to 30 who had mild COVID-19 (a few samples of this study predate the infection). Cell type and time point are not known. CDR3s include the opening cysteine and the closing phenylalanine or tryptophan.

V gene	J gene	CDR3 protein
TRBV5-4	TRBJ2-5	CASSPEYEETQYF
TRBV5-4	TRBJ2-7	CASSHTTNTYEQYF
TRBV27	TRBJ2-1	CASGQGVRHEQFF
TRBV4-1	TRBJ2-5	CASSHLLVGQETQYF
TRBV27	TRBJ2-3	CASSFQYTDTQYF
TRBV4-1	TRBJ1-6	CASSQNTGFGSPLHF
TRBV2	TRBJ2-5	CASSDSWTGQETQYF
TRBV4-3	TRBJ2-5	CASSQDRGMQETQYF
TRBV9	TRBJ2-5	CASSPGGGGALETQYF
TRBV6-6	TRBJ2-5	CASSYRAETQYF
TRBV24-1	TRBJ2-3	CATGGGRTDTQYF
TRBV7-9	TRBJ2-1	CASSPVGGGPQGNEQFF
TRBV9	TRBJ2-5	CASSATGLQETQYF
TRBV11-1	TRBJ2-7	CASSLRRGAYEQYF
TRBV3-1	TRBJ2-4	CASSQDPLAGGVLAKNIQYF